This TCR beta chain was documented in a study of blood T cell repertoires in COVID-19 (dated by TCRdb to 2018 to 2020). Background for the entire study: The collaborator samples originated in the United States, Italy and Spain and spanned the acute and convalescent phases of COVID-19. The repertoires were released in a freely available public database meant as a resource for research on the immune response to SARS-CoV-2. Nearly every sample came with metadata listing a de-identified subject ID, COVID-19 status, age in years and sex. The prospective study material was composed of cDNA or gDNA derived from T cells, B-cell-depleted T cells, or PBMCs. Samples were obtained from the ongoing ImmuneRACE study (first 160 participants) and from some 1,300 subjects provided by 6 global collaborators. Where available, HLA class I and class II types were obtained from metadata supplied by the sample provider rather than from assay-based typing. The dataset comprised deeply sampled blood TCRbeta repertoires from subjects exposed to, actively infected with, or recovered from COVID-19. General study outcomes and caveats: The amount of clinical and demographic metadata varied by source and participant and was provided uncurated.

A note on this clone: Its antigen specificity is not known. One base away there is no much larger clone; base qualities are not given.

The collaborating institutions used their own protocols to collect whole blood in K2EDTA tubes. For TCRbeta analysis, collaborators shipped samples as frozen whole blood, isolated PBMCs, or DNA extracted from either of those sample types. V is cut by 3 bases and J by 4 bases, and the space between the germline ends is 10 bases. The germline V gene (reference sequence) supplies CDR1 DFQATT and CDR2 SNEGSKA. Counted from cysteine to phenylalanine, this CDR3 has 12 amino acids. The kept DNA is CDR3 alone, 36 bases in frame from the first base. TCRbeta CDR3 regions were amplified from genomic DNA using the immunoSEQ Assay, a bias-controlled multiplex PCR. Processing in the source paper ran as follows. The number of nucleated cells in each sample was estimated by amplification of reference gene primers within the assay. To quantify the absolute abundance of each unique TCRbeta CDR3 rearrangement, sequence reads were collapsed and filtered. For each sample, productive Simpson clonality was calculated by taking the square root of Simpson's diversity index across productive rearrangements. What TCRdb holds here is the immuneACCESS table cut down to in-frame rearrangements. Part of the clones is not present; checked against another copy, under half of the missing clones reflect an unresolved V gene, and the others are unexplained. The DNA was the basis for D and trimming; V, J and clone size are from that table. The sample has 150,000 or so clones on record, about nine tenths of them singletons. The top ten clonotypes cover around 6.1% of the sample.

This TCR derives from an older man with acute or convalescent COVID-19. The sample consisted of peripheral blood. The chain links TRBV20-1 with TRBJ2-7, with the D gene call left open. The DNA reads TGCAGTGCTAGTCAGGTAGAATACGAGCAGTACTTC. Its product reads: CSASQVEYEQYF.